This TCR beta chain was captured in a study of neurological immune-mediated disorders. TCRdb re-derived calls from the 5' RACE reads in MiXCR, one entry per CDR3 protein. Altogether around 130,000 distinct CDR3 sequences are present, about 3.2% being singletons, with the ten largest covering around 1.2%. Unsorted libraries were generated from 2 million PBMCs. These cells had been stored in RNAlater at -80 C. Germline CDR1 SGHDT, CDR2 YYEEEE. This CDR3 is built from 12 residues. This clonotype showed up many times. Its antigen remains unidentified. A junction end diverges from the germline sequence, so it may reflect a read error. Study findings and constraints: The multiple sclerosis repertoire cluster had no association with any clinical or MRI feature. One related-CDR3 cluster, identified by phylogenetic grouping, held the repertoires of 18 of 34 multiple sclerosis patients and was a possible signature.

V is TRBV5-6 and J is TRBJ2-7; TRBD2 might be the D (5 bases). This clonotype was obtained from a woman aged 25 to 39 with multiple sclerosis. Sequences were obtained from PBMCs. The DNA for the CDR3 is TGTGCCAGCAGCTTGGCCGAAAGCTCCGGGGACTTC. The encoded protein is CASSLAESSGDF.